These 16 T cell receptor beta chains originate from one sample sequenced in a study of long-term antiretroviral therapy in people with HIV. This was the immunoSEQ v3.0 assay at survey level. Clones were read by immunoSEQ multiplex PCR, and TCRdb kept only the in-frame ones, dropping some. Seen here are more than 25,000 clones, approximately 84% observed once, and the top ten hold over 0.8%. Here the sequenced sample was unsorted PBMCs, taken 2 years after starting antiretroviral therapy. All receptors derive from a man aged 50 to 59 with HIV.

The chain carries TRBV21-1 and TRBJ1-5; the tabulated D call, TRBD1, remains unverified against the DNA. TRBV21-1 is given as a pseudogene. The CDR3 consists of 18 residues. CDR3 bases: TGTGCCAGCAGCAGAGTCAATCCGGGACAGGGATACAATCAGCCCCAGCATTTT. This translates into CASSRVNPGQGYNQPQHF.

The CDR3 DNA reads as TGTGCCAGTAGTATATACAGGGGGCCCCAAGAGACCCAGTACTTC. Its translation is CASSIYRGPQETQYF. The chain carries TRBV19 and TRBJ2-5; TRBD1 matches 9 bases. Germline V gene data show CDR1 as LNHDA and CDR2 as SQIVND (reference sequence). The CDR3 sequence is 15 residues long. The J segment lost 1 base and the V segment lost 2 bases, leaving 2 bases of the junction unmatched. Full variable domain (rest looked up from reference TRBV19 and TRBJ2-5): DGGITQSPKYLFRKEGQNVTLSCEQNLNHDAMYWYRQDPGQGLRLIYYSQIVNDFQKGDIAEGYSVSREKKESFPLTVTSAQKNPTAFYLCASSIYRGPQETQYFGPGTRLLVL.

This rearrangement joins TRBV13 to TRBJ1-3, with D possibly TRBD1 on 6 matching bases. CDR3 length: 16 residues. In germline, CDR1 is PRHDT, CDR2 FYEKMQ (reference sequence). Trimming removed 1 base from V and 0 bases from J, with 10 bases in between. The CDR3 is CASSLVGQDSGNTIYF. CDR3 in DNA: TGTGCCAGCAGCTTAGTGGGACAAGACTCTGGAAACACCATATATTTT.

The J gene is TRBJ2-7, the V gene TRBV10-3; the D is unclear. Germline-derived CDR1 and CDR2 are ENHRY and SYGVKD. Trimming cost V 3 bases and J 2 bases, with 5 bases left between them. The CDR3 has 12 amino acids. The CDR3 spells CAISERTYEQYF. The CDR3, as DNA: TGTGCCATCAGTGAAAGGACCTACGAGCAGTACTTC.

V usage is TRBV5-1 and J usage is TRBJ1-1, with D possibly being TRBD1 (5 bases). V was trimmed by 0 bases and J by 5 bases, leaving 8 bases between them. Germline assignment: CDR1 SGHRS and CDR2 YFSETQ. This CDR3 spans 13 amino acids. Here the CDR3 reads CASSLGDGTEAFF. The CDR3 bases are TGCGCCAGCAGCTTGGGGGACGGGACTGAAGCTTTCTTT.

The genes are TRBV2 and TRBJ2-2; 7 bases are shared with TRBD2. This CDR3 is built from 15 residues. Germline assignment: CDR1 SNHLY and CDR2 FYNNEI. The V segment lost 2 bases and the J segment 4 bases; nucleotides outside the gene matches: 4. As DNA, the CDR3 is TGTGCCAGCAGTGAATCGACTAGCCGCACCGGGGAGCTGTTTTTT. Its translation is CASSESTSRTGELFF.

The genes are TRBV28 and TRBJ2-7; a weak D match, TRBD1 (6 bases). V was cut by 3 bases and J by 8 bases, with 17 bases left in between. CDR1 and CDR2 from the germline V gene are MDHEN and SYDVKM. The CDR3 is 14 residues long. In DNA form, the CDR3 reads TGTGCCAGCAGTTTTACAGGGAACACCTGGAAGCAGTACTTC. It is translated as CASSFTGNTWKQYF.

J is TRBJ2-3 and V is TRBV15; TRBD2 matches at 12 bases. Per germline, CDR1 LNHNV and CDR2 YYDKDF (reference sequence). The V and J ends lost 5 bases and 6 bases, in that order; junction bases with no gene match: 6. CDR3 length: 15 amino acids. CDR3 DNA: TGTGCCACCAGCCGCGACGGGACTAGCGGGGATACGCAGTATTTT. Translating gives CATSRDGTSGDTQYF.

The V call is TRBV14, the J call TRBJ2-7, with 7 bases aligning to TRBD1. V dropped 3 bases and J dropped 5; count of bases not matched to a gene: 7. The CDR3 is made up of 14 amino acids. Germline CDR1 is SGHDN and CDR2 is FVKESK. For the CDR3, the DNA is TGTGCCAGCAGCCAGACAGGGCGTATGAACGAGCAGTACTTC. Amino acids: CASSQTGRMNEQYF.

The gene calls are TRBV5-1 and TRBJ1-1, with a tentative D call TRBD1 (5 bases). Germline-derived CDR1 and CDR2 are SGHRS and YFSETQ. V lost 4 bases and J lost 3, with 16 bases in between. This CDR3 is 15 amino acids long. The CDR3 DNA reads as TGCGCCAGCAGCGCTTCCGGGACTTTCGACACTGAAGCTTTCTTT. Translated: CASSASGTFDTEAFF. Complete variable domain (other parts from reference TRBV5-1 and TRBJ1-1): KAGVTQTPRYLIKTRGQQVTLSCSPISGHRSVSWYQQTPGQGLQFLFEYFSETQRNKGNFPGRFSGRQFSNSRSEMNVSTLELGDSALYLCASSASGTFDTEAFFGQGTRLTVV.

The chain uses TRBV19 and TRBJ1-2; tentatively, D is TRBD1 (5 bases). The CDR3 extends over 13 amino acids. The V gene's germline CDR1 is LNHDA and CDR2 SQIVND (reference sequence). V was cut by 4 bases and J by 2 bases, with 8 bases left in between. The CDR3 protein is CASSKGQNYGYTF. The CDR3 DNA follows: TGTGCCAGTAGTAAGGGGCAGAACTATGGCTACACCTTC.

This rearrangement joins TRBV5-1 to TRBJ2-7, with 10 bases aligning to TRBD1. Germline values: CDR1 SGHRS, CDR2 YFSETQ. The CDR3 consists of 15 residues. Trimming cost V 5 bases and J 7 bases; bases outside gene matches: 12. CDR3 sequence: CASSMLDRGSDEQYF. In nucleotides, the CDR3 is TGCGCCAGCAGTATGTTGGACAGGGGGAGCGATGAGCAGTACTTC.

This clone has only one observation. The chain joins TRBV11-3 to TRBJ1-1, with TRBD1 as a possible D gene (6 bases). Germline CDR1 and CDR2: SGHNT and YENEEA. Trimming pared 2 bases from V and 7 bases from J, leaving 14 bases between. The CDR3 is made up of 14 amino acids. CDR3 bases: TGTGCCAGCAGCTTAAGCCAGGGGATCTATGAAGCTTTCTTT. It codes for CASSLSQGIYEAFF.

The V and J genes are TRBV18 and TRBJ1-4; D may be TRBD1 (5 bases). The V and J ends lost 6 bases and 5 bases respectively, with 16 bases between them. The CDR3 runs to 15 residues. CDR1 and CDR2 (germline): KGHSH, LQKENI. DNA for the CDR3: TGTGCCAGCTCCTCTAGGGACCGACCCAATGAAAAACTGTTTTTT. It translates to CASSSRDRPNEKLFF.

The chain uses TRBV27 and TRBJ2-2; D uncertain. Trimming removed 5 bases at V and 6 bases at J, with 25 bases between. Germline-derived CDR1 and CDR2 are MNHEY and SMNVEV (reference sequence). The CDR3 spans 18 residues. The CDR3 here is CASSPRPVLLVRSGELFF. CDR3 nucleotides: TGTGCCAGCAGTCCGCGGCCAGTGCTGTTAGTGAGGTCCGGGGAGCTGTTTTTT.

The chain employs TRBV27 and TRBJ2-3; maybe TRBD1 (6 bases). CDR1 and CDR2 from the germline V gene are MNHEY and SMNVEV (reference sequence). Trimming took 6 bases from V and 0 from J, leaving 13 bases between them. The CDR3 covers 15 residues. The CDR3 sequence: CASRSLGQSTDTQYF. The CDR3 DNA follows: TGTGCCAGCAGATCCCTCGGACAGAGCACAGATACGCAGTATTTT.